Each of the 23 T cell receptor beta chains below was sequenced from the same sample in a study of technical replicates of blood from a handful of donors. TCRdb's table, derived via immunoSEQ multiplex PCR, lists solely in-frame clones and lacks some. The repertoire holds roughly 59,000 clones, with about 86% as singletons. The sequencing sample was made of PBMCs. The origin of the receptors is a human donor in good health. Some clones in this sample may be carry-over from other donors' samples.

A word on this clone: Compared with germline, one end of the junction differs, possibly owing to a read error. The V call is TRBV13, the J call TRBJ2-1; D may be TRBD2 (6 bases). The CDR3 loop spans 15 amino acids. The germline V gene has CDR1 PRHDT and CDR2 FYEKMQ (reference sequence). This CDR3 reads CASSLGGTAYNEQFF. In DNA form, the CDR3 reads TGTGCCAGCAGCCTAGGTGGGACTGCCTACAATGAGCAGTTCTTC.

The V gene is TRBV5-4, the J gene TRBJ1-6; perhaps TRBD1 as D (6 bases). The V gene's germline CDR1 is SGHNT and CDR2 YYREEE (reference sequence). V dropped 4 bases and J dropped 7 bases, with 18 bases sitting between them. This CDR3 is built from 16 residues. The CDR3 is CASSGNRALGNSPLHF. As DNA, the CDR3 is TGTGCCAGCAGCGGCAACAGGGCCCTTGGAAATTCACCCCTCCACTTT.

This chain joins TRBV4-1 and TRBJ2-2, with 8 bases lining up with TRBD2. Germline CDR1 MGHRA, CDR2 YSYEKL. There are 16 residues in the CDR3. V lost 0 bases to trimming and J lost 5 bases; unmatched junction nucleotides: 5. CDR3 sequence reads: CASSQEWTGGTGELFF. The CDR3 DNA sequence: TGCGCCAGCAGCCAAGAATGGACGGGGGGGACCGGGGAGCTGTTTTTT.

The rearrangement uses TRBV6-4 and TRBJ2-1; 12 nucleotides line up with TRBD2. Germline V gene sequence: CDR1 MRHNA, CDR2 SNTAGT. CDR3 length: 17 residues. The junction had 9 bases not matched to a gene; V was cut back by 0 bases and J by 9 bases. CDR3 nucleotides: TGTGCCAGCAGTGACTCAGCTAGCGGGGGGGTTCCTACTGAGCAGTTCTTC. It translates to CASSDSASGGVPTEQFF.

The chain is built from TRBV5-4 and TRBJ1-2; the match to TRBD1 covers 8 bases. The CDR3 is 14 residues long. Germline loops: CDR1 SGHNT, CDR2 YYREEE (reference sequence). Losses at the gene ends were 3 bases for V and 1 base for J; bases not matched to a gene: 2. The CDR3 DNA sequence: TGTGCCAGCAGCTGGGACAGGTTTAACTATGGCTACACCTTC. Translation gives CASSWDRFNYGYTF.

The chain joins TRBV19 to TRBJ2-1; 11 positions agree with TRBD1. The germline CDR1 and CDR2 sequences are LNHDA and SQIVND (reference sequence). The J segment lost 10 bases and the V segment lost 6 bases, leaving 14 bases of the junction unmatched. This CDR3 is 16 amino acids long. CDR3 nucleotide sequence: TGTGCCAGTAGCCTCGCCGGGACAGGGGGGATAAGGGAGCAGTTCTTC. Translation: CASSLAGTGGIREQFF.

CDR3 sequence reads: CASISRLSSGANVLTF. In nucleotides, the CDR3 is TGTGCCAGCATCTCCAGACTCAGCTCTGGGGCCAACGTCCTGACTTTC. V is TRBV5-8 and J is TRBJ2-6; D remains unclear. Trimming removed 6 bases at V and 0 bases at J, with 13 bases between. The germline V gene encodes CDR1 SGHTS and CDR2 YDEGEE. The CDR3 runs 16 residues. Filled out from reference TRBV5-8 and TRBJ2-6, the complete variable domain reads EAGVTQSPTHLIKTRGQQATLRCSPISGHTSVYWYQQALGLGLQFLLWYDEGEERNRGNFPPRFSGRQFPNYSSELNVNALELEDSALYLCASISRLSSGANVLTFGAGSRLTVL.

The V gene is TRBV19, the J gene TRBJ2-6; D gene unclear. Germline CDR1 is LNHDA and CDR2 is SQIVND (reference sequence). The V end lost 4 bases, the J end lost 1 base, and 5 bases lay between the germline ends. CDR3 length: 14 residues. The CDR3 DNA is TGTGCCAGTAGTACCCAATCTGGGGCCAACGTCCTGACTTTC. It yields the protein CASSTQSGANVLTF.

DNA of the CDR3: TGTGCCAGTAGTTTAACATATGGCAGTTCCTACGAGCAGTACTTC. This gives the protein CASSLTYGSSYEQYF. The chain recombines TRBV19 with TRBJ2-7; D call uncertain. Between the trimmed V and J ends, which lost 5 bases and 1 base, there was a span of 15 bases. The CDR3 has 15 residues. CDR1 is LNHDA and CDR2 is SQIVND in the germline V gene (reference sequence).

V and J are TRBV27 and TRBJ1-6; D is ambiguous. The CDR3 is 14 amino acids. Looked up from germline, CDR1 is MNHEY and CDR2 is SMNVEV (reference sequence). V gave up 10 bases and J gave up 0 bases, with 10 bases separating them. Here the CDR3 reads CATRWSSYNSPLHF. The CDR3 DNA is TGTGCCACCAGATGGAGCTCCTATAATTCACCCCTCCACTTT.

The CDR3 loop is CASSLGPLNEQFF. In DNA, the CDR3 is TGTGCCAGCAGCCTTGGCCCTCTCAATGAGCAGTTCTTC. This chain links TRBV4-2 with TRBJ2-1; D gene ambiguous. The CDR3 consists of 13 residues. V dropped 4 bases and J dropped 6 bases, with 10 bases sitting between them. The germline V gene has CDR1 LGHNA and CDR2 YNFKEQ.

The V and J genes are TRBV6-5 and TRBJ1-2, with D tentatively TRBD1 (6 bases). Germline V lookup: CDR1 MNHEY, CDR2 SVGAGI. V was clipped by 6 bases and J by 2 bases, with 13 bases between them. The CDR3 is made up of 14 amino acids. The CDR3: CASRPRGVNYGYTF. CDR3 in DNA: TGTGCCAGCAGACCCAGGGGAGTCAACTATGGCTACACCTTC.

The chain links TRBV7-2 to TRBJ2-3; a possible D gene is TRBD2 (5 bases). V gave up 5 bases and J gave up 2 bases, with 17 bases separating them. This CDR3 region has 16 residues. The germline V gene encodes CDR1 SGHTA and CDR2 FQGNSA. CDR3 coding DNA: TGTGCCAGCAGCCCCGCCGGGCTAGCCCACACAGATACGCAGTATTTT. Its protein product is CASSPAGLAHTDTQYF.

V is TRBV29-1 and J is TRBJ2-5; TRBD1 agrees at 8 bases. This CDR3 contains 13 residues. The V gene end was trimmed by 5 bases and the J gene end by 4 bases; junction bases not matched to a gene: 6. Germline assignment: CDR1 SQVTM and CDR2 ANQGSEA. CDR3 nucleotide sequence: TGCAGCGTTTCTCCAGGGGGCCCAGAGACCCAGTACTTC. The encoded protein is CSVSPGGPETQYF.

This chain uses TRBV10-1 with TRBJ1-4; D not certain. Looked up from germline, CDR1 is WNHNN and CDR2 is SYGVQD (reference sequence). This CDR3 has 14 residues. The ends were cut back, 8 bases at V and 1 base at J, with 11 bases in the middle. The CDR3 DNA reads as TGCGCCAGCCGGGGAAGACTAACTAATGAAAAACTGTTTTTT. As protein: CASRGRLTNEKLFF.

The chain combines TRBV9 with TRBJ1-2; D is possibly TRBD1 (6 bases). Germline CDR1 and CDR2: SGDLS and YYNGEE. The CDR3 sequence is 15 residues long. Trimming took off 0 bases at V and 2 bases at J, with 11 bases between the two ends. The CDR3 DNA follows: TGTGCCAGCAGCGTAGATGGGGGCCACAACTATGGCTACACCTTC. Amino acid sequence: CASSVDGGHNYGYTF.

This clone has just a few counts. The V call is TRBV6-5, the J call TRBJ1-5, with TRBD1 matching 7 bases. The V and J ends lost 5 bases and 4 bases, in that order; junction bases with no gene match: 2. CDR1 and CDR2 from the germline V gene are MNHEY and SVGAGI. The CDR3 runs to 13 residues. The CDR3 coding sequence is TGTGCCAGCAGTGGACAGGAAAATCAGCCCCAGCATTTT. Its protein product is CASSGQENQPQHF.

The chain is built from TRBV5-4 and TRBJ2-1; D gene uncertain. CDR1 and CDR2 (germline): SGHNT, YYREEE (reference sequence). The ends were cut back, 0 bases at V and 1 base at J, with 5 bases in the middle. CDR3 size: 14 residues. The CDR3 DNA sequence: TGTGCCAGCAGCTTGGCACTTTCCTACAATGAGCAGTTCTTC. Protein product: CASSLALSYNEQFF.

This clone appeared a few times. The chain carries TRBV2 and TRBJ1-1; tentatively, D is TRBD1 (6 bases). This CDR3 is 13 amino acids long. The V gene's germline CDR1 is SNHLY and CDR2 FYNNEI. The V and J ends lost 4 bases and 4 bases respectively, with 10 bases between them. In DNA, the CDR3 is TGTGCCAGCAGTGCTAGGGGGGGCACTGAAGCTTTCTTT. Residues: CASSARGGTEAFF.

The gene calls are TRBV7-9 and TRBJ2-3; the D gene is possibly TRBD2 (7 bases). The CDR3 has 13 amino acids. Looked up from germline, CDR1 is SEHNR and CDR2 is FQNEAQ (reference sequence). Trimming shortened V by 7 bases and J by 8 bases, and 16 bases separated the two germline ends. The CDR3 spells CASIRGGAGTQYF. DNA of the CDR3: TGTGCCAGCATCAGAGGGGGGGCTGGTACGCAGTATTTT.

This chain joins TRBV5-6 and TRBJ1-6, with 10 bases identical to TRBD1. Germline V gene lookup returns CDR1 SGHDT and CDR2 YYEEEE. Unmatched junction bases numbered 12, after V lost 4 bases and J lost 8 bases. CDR3 size: 17 residues. This chain's CDR3 is CASSAGTGVLEDSPLHF. As DNA, the CDR3 is TGTGCCAGCAGCGCCGGGACAGGGGTCCTAGAGGATTCACCCCTCCACTTT.

Here the CDR3 DNA reads TGTGCCAGCAGTGACGACCCGGACAGGGAAGGAGAAGAAAAACTGTTTTTT. The encoded protein is CASSDDPDREGEEKLFF. The chain employs TRBV2 and TRBJ1-4; 8 bases match TRBD1. CDR3 length: 17 residues. With V trimmed by 3 bases and J by 8 bases, 14 bases remained unmatched. In germline, CDR1 is SNHLY, CDR2 FYNNEI.

This sequence joins TRBV5-8 and TRBJ1-5, with D perhaps matching TRBD1 (6 bases). The V end was cut by 9 bases, the J end by 3 bases, with 16 bases between. The CDR3 sequence is 14 residues long. Germline V gives CDR1 SGHTS, CDR2 YDEGEE. CDR3 region: CATLPGENNQPQHF. In nucleotides, the CDR3 is TGTGCCACCCTACCAGGGGAGAACAATCAGCCCCAGCATTTT.